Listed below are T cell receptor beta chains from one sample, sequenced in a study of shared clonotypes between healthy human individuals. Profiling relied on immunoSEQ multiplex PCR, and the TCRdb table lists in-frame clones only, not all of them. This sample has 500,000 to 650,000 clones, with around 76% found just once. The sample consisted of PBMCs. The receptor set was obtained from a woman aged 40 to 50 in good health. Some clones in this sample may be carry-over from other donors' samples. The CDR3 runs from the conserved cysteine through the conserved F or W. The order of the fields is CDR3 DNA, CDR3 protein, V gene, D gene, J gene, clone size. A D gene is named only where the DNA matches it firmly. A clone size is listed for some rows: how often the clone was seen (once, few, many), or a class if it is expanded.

cdr3_nt: TGCGCCAGCAGCTTGGCCGGACAGAGAGATACGCAGTATTTT
cdr3_aa: CASSLAGQRDTQYF
v_call: TRBV5-1
d_call: -
j_call: TRBJ2-3
clone_size: -

cdr3_nt: TGTGCCAGCAGCACTATAGCGGGAATGGCCGGGGAGCTGTTTTTT
cdr3_aa: CASSTIAGMAGELFF
v_call: TRBV11-2
d_call: TRBD2
j_call: TRBJ2-2
clone_size: -

cdr3_nt: TGTGCCAGCAGCTTAGATAGGCCGGCAAGCTCCTACGAGCAGTACTTC
cdr3_aa: CASSLDRPASSYEQYF
v_call: TRBV7-2
d_call: -
j_call: TRBJ2-7
clone_size: -

cdr3_nt: TGTGCCAGCGGGCGCCAAACAGGGGGACGCACAGATACGCAGTATTTT
cdr3_aa: CASGRQTGGRTDTQYF
v_call: TRBV27
d_call: TRBD1
j_call: TRBJ2-3
clone_size: once

cdr3_nt: TGTGCCAGCAGTGAGGGGACTAGCGGGAGCAATGAGCAGTTCTTC
cdr3_aa: CASSEGTSGSNEQFF
v_call: TRBV6-4
d_call: TRBD2
j_call: TRBJ2-1
clone_size: -

cdr3_nt: TGTGCCAGCAGTTTAAGACTGACTGAAGCTTTCTTT
cdr3_aa: CASSLRLTEAFF
v_call: TRBV28
d_call: -
j_call: TRBJ1-1
clone_size: once

cdr3_nt: TGTGCCAGTACCAGACTCATCTACGAGCAGTACTTC
cdr3_aa: CASTRLIYEQYF
v_call: TRBV2
d_call: -
j_call: TRBJ2-7
clone_size: -

cdr3_nt: TGCGCCAGCAGCCAAGAAACAGGGTTCTTCTACGAGCAGTACTTC
cdr3_aa: CASSQETGFFYEQYF
v_call: TRBV4-3
d_call: -
j_call: TRBJ2-7
clone_size: -

cdr3_nt: TGTGCCAGCGGGGGCACTAGCGGGAGACAAGACGAGCAGTACTTC
cdr3_aa: CASGGTSGRQDEQYF
v_call: TRBV2
d_call: TRBD2
j_call: TRBJ2-7
clone_size: -

cdr3_nt: TGTGCCATCAGTGACCTCGGGGGGAGGGCCCGGGGATACAATGAGCAGTTCTTC
cdr3_aa: CAISDLGGRARGYNEQFF
v_call: TRBV10-3
d_call: TRBD2
j_call: TRBJ2-1
clone_size: -

cdr3_nt: TGTGCCAGCATGGAGGGGGGGAATACCTACAATGAGCAGTTCTTC
cdr3_aa: CASMEGGNTYNEQFF
v_call: TRBV6-5
d_call: -
j_call: TRBJ2-1
clone_size: -

cdr3_nt: TGTGCCAGTAGTATAGCTCCAGGAGTGGGGCAGTACTTC
cdr3_aa: CASSIAPGVGQYF
v_call: TRBV19
d_call: -
j_call: TRBJ2-7
clone_size: -

cdr3_nt: TGTGCCAGTAGACTTCGGGGCAGGGAAGCCTACGAGCAGTACTTC
cdr3_aa: CASRLRGREAYEQYF
v_call: TRBV19
d_call: -
j_call: TRBJ2-7
clone_size: many

cdr3_nt: TGCGCCAGCAGCTTCCCCCCCTACGAGCAGTACTTC
cdr3_aa: CASSFPPYEQYF
v_call: TRBV5-1
d_call: -
j_call: TRBJ2-7
clone_size: -

cdr3_nt: TGTGCCAGCAGTAACGGACTATTTTCGACCGGGGAGCTGTTTTTT
cdr3_aa: CASSNGLFSTGELFF
v_call: TRBV7-9
d_call: -
j_call: TRBJ2-2
clone_size: -

cdr3_nt: TGCGCCAGCAGCCAAGATGGAACTAGCCGCTACGAGCAGTACTTC
cdr3_aa: CASSQDGTSRYEQYF
v_call: TRBV4-1
d_call: -
j_call: TRBJ2-7
clone_size: -

cdr3_nt: TGTGCCAGCAGCTTAGTCTCCCGACTCTCTGGAAACACCATATATTTT
cdr3_aa: CASSLVSRLSGNTIYF
v_call: TRBV7-2
d_call: -
j_call: TRBJ1-3
clone_size: -

cdr3_nt: TGTGCCAGCAGTGAAGAGACCCAACGGGATTACGAGCAGTACTTC
cdr3_aa: CASSEETQRDYEQYF
v_call: TRBV6-1
d_call: -
j_call: TRBJ2-7
clone_size: -

cdr3_nt: TGTGCCAGCTCACCCGCTTACTCTCGGGCGGGAGCAGAAGAGCAGTACTTC
cdr3_aa: CASSPAYSRAGAEEQYF
v_call: TRBV18
d_call: TRBD2
j_call: TRBJ2-7
clone_size: -

cdr3_nt: TGTGCCAGCAGCCCAAATTCCGGGACAGGGGGCATCTTC
cdr3_aa: CASSPNSGTGGIF
v_call: TRBV11-2
d_call: TRBD1
j_call: TRBJ2-1
clone_size: -

cdr3_nt: TGTGCCAGCAGTGAAGCCGGGACAGGGTTTGGCTACACCTTC
cdr3_aa: CASSEAGTGFGYTF
v_call: TRBV27
d_call: TRBD1
j_call: TRBJ1-2
clone_size: -

cdr3_nt: TGTGCCAGCAGTTTCGAAGGGAATGGTTGGGCTTTCTTT
cdr3_aa: CASSFEGNGWAFF
v_call: TRBV7-9
d_call: -
j_call: TRBJ1-1
clone_size: few

cdr3_nt: TGTGCCAGCAGCCGACAGGGTTACGAGCAGTACTTC
cdr3_aa: CASSRQGYEQYF
v_call: TRBV7-2
d_call: TRBD1
j_call: TRBJ2-7
clone_size: -

cdr3_nt: TGTGCCAGCAGCTGGGGGGGTCAACAGCAGTACTTC
cdr3_aa: CASSWGGQQQYF
v_call: TRBV5-6
d_call: TRBD2
j_call: TRBJ2-7
clone_size: few

cdr3_nt: TGTGCCAGCAGCGTACCAGCGTCCCCTTTGAATGAGCAGTTCTTC
cdr3_aa: CASSVPASPLNEQFF
v_call: TRBV9
d_call: -
j_call: TRBJ2-1
clone_size: -

cdr3_nt: TGCGCCAGCAGCTTGTCGGGACAGACCTACGAGCAGTACTTC
cdr3_aa: CASSLSGQTYEQYF
v_call: TRBV5-1
d_call: TRBD1
j_call: TRBJ2-7
clone_size: -

cdr3_nt: TGTGCCAGCAGTTCTTACTATGGCTACACCTTC
cdr3_aa: CASSSYYGYTF
v_call: TRBV28
d_call: -
j_call: TRBJ1-2
clone_size: -

cdr3_nt: TGTGCCAGCAGCGAGACAGGGATGAACACTGAAGCTTTCTTT
cdr3_aa: CASSETGMNTEAFF
v_call: TRBV5-6
d_call: TRBD1
j_call: TRBJ1-1
clone_size: -

cdr3_nt: TGTGCCTGGAGTGGGGGGAATAGTGGCTACACCTTC
cdr3_aa: CAWSGGNSGYTF
v_call: TRBV30
d_call: -
j_call: TRBJ1-2
clone_size: -

cdr3_nt: TGTGCCAGCAGCGTAGGGGGCCAGGGAACTGAAGCTTTCTTT
cdr3_aa: CASSVGGQGTEAFF
v_call: TRBV9
d_call: -
j_call: TRBJ1-1
clone_size: -

cdr3_nt: TGTGCCAGCAGCCTAGGAGGACAAGGACTAGGCTACGAGCAGTACTTC
cdr3_aa: CASSLGGQGLGYEQYF
v_call: TRBV7-3
d_call: TRBD2
j_call: TRBJ2-7
clone_size: few

cdr3_nt: TGTGCCAGTAGTATCGGCGGGAGGGGAGCAAGCGATGAGCAGTTCTTC
cdr3_aa: CASSIGGRGASDEQFF
v_call: TRBV19
d_call: TRBD2
j_call: TRBJ2-1
clone_size: -

cdr3_nt: TGTGCCAGCAGCGTTAGCTGGGGTGAAAATGGCTACACCTTC
cdr3_aa: CASSVSWGENGYTF
v_call: TRBV9
d_call: -
j_call: TRBJ1-2
clone_size: -

cdr3_nt: TGTGCCAGCAGCTTAGGCGTTAGCGGGATGGTGACCCAGTACTTC
cdr3_aa: CASSLGVSGMVTQYF
v_call: TRBV7-9
d_call: TRBD2
j_call: TRBJ2-5
clone_size: -

cdr3_nt: TGTGCCAGTAGTCCCCGTCGGGACGTCAATCAGCCCCAGCATTTT
cdr3_aa: CASSPRRDVNQPQHF
v_call: TRBV19
d_call: -
j_call: TRBJ1-5
clone_size: few

cdr3_nt: TGCGCCAGCAGCCAACGACTAGTCTACGAGCAGTACTTC
cdr3_aa: CASSQRLVYEQYF
v_call: TRBV4-3
d_call: -
j_call: TRBJ2-7
clone_size: once

cdr3_nt: TGTGCCAGCAGCTTGATCTGGCGGGAGAGGAATGAGCAGTTCTTC
cdr3_aa: CASSLIWRERNEQFF
v_call: TRBV5-8
d_call: TRBD2
j_call: TRBJ2-1
clone_size: -

cdr3_nt: TGTGCCAGCAGCTTGAGGGGCCCAGGGGTACGCTACACCTTC
cdr3_aa: CASSLRGPGVRYTF
v_call: TRBV7-9
d_call: -
j_call: TRBJ1-2
clone_size: -

cdr3_nt: TGTGCCACCGGACTGGACAGAGGCAATCAGCCCCAGCATTTT
cdr3_aa: CATGLDRGNQPQHF
v_call: TRBV10-3
d_call: -
j_call: TRBJ1-5
clone_size: once

cdr3_nt: TGTGCCAGCAGCCAAGATGGTAGCGGGGAAGAGACCCAGTACTTC
cdr3_aa: CASSQDGSGEETQYF
v_call: TRBV4-2
d_call: TRBD2
j_call: TRBJ2-5
clone_size: few

cdr3_nt: TGCGCCAGCAGCCCGGGTAGGGCAGGGAACACCGGGGAGCTGTTTTTT
cdr3_aa: CASSPGRAGNTGELFF
v_call: TRBV5-1
d_call: -
j_call: TRBJ2-2
clone_size: -

cdr3_nt: TGTGCCAGCAGTTTAAGGGGCTACGAGCAGTACTTC
cdr3_aa: CASSLRGYEQYF
v_call: TRBV28
d_call: -
j_call: TRBJ2-7
clone_size: -

cdr3_nt: TGCGCCAGCAGCCAAGATTTCGGTGGAATGAACACTGAAGCTTTCTTT
cdr3_aa: CASSQDFGGMNTEAFF
v_call: TRBV4-1
d_call: -
j_call: TRBJ1-1
clone_size: -

cdr3_nt: TGTGCCAGCAGTAACCCGGGACAGGGCCACTATGGCTACACCTTC
cdr3_aa: CASSNPGQGHYGYTF
v_call: TRBV6-5
d_call: TRBD1
j_call: TRBJ1-2
clone_size: -

cdr3_nt: TGTGCCAGCAGTCCAGGGGGCTCAGTGGAAAAACTGTTTTTT
cdr3_aa: CASSPGGSVEKLFF
v_call: TRBV5-4
d_call: TRBD1
j_call: TRBJ1-4
clone_size: -

cdr3_nt: TGTGCCAGCAGTGCCCTGACAGGGTTTGGGGGGGAGCAGTACTTC
cdr3_aa: CASSALTGFGGEQYF
v_call: TRBV6-1
d_call: -
j_call: TRBJ2-7
clone_size: -

cdr3_nt: TGTGCCAGCAGTTACTCACGGGGAGACAATGAGCAGTTCTTC
cdr3_aa: CASSYSRGDNEQFF
v_call: TRBV6-5
d_call: -
j_call: TRBJ2-1
clone_size: few

cdr3_nt: TGTGCCAGCAGTGCAGGGGGAGAGGTCACTGAAGCTTTCTTT
cdr3_aa: CASSAGGEVTEAFF
v_call: TRBV5-4
d_call: TRBD1
j_call: TRBJ1-1
clone_size: -

cdr3_nt: TGCGCCAGCAGCCCGAAAACAGGGGGATACGAGCAGTACTTC
cdr3_aa: CASSPKTGGYEQYF
v_call: TRBV5-1
d_call: TRBD1
j_call: TRBJ2-7
clone_size: -